The 6 T cell receptor beta chains below were found in one sample sequenced in a study of T-cell memory formation after mild COVID-19. Each CDR3 protein is one row after TCRdb ran MiXCR on the 5' RACE reads. The table lists approximately 270,000 distinct CDR3 sequences, 15% to 20% of them singletons. Input material: PBMCs or a T cell subset sorted from them (not recorded which). The receptors shown here come from a young man who had mild COVID-19 (a few samples of this study predate the infection). Cell type and time point are not known.

This clonotype was recorded a few times. The gene calls are TRBV5-1 and TRBJ2-6; D perhaps matches TRBD1 (6 bases). This CDR3 is built from 15 residues. V was cut by 4 bases and J by 4 bases, with 12 bases left in between. Germline-derived CDR1 and CDR2 are SGHRS and YFSETQ. CDR3 protein: CASSATGSGANVLTF. DNA for the CDR3: TGCGCCAGCAGCGCTACAGGGTCCGGGGCCAACGTCCTGACTTTC. Full variable domain (missing parts from reference TRBV5-1 and TRBJ2-6): KAGVTQTPRYLIKTRGQQVTLSCSPISGHRSVSWYQQTPGQGLQFLFEYFSETQRNKGNFPGRFSGRQFSNSRSEMNVSTLELGDSALYLCASSATGSGANVLTFGAGSRLTVL.

CDR3 in DNA: TGTGCCAGCAGCGTAGGACGGGGGCAGGAGACCCAGTACTTC. Protein: CASSVGRGQETQYF. This chain joins TRBV9 and TRBJ2-5; D possibly matches TRBD1 or TRBD2 (6 bases each). The V gene lost 0 bases and the J gene lost 5 bases, with 11 bases spanning the gap. The length of the CDR3 is 14 residues. Germline CDR1 and CDR2: SGDLS and YYNGEE. Supplemented by reference TRBV9 and TRBJ2-5, the full variable domain reads DSGVTQTPKHLITATGQRVTLRCSPRSGDLSVYWYQQSLDQGLQFLIQYYNGEERAKGNILERFSAQQFPDLHSELNLSSLELGDSALYFCASSVGRGQETQYFGPGTRLLVL.

This clonotype was found a few times. The chain recombines TRBV6-2 or TRBV6-3 with TRBJ1-1; TRBD1 might be the D (5 bases). Trimming removed 6 bases at V and 1 base at J, with 15 bases between. Germline values: CDR1 MNHEY, CDR2 SVGEGT. This CDR3 contains 15 residues. In DNA form, the CDR3 reads TGTGCCAGCAGAAACTACGCGGGGCCGAACACTGAAGCTTTCTTT. It encodes CASRNYAGPNTEAFF.

The chain couples TRBV9 to TRBJ2-2; the match to TRBD1 covers 7 bases. Germline CDR1 and CDR2: SGDLS and YYNGEE. The CDR3 sequence is 16 residues long. V lost 2 bases, J lost 1 base, and 5 bases stayed unmatched. The CDR3 DNA sequence: TGTGCCAGCAGCGTTCTGGGACAGTTGAACACCGGGGAGCTGTTTTTT. This encodes CASSVLGQLNTGELFF.

The chain couples TRBV4-3 to TRBJ1-4; no clear D. The CDR3 extends over 19 amino acids. Germline V gene sequence: CDR1 LGHNA, CDR2 YSLEER. Trimming stripped 0 bases from V and 3 bases from J, with 20 bases between. CDR3 sequence reads: CASSQDLLMRGLANEKLFF. CDR3 nucleotides: TGCGCCAGCAGCCAAGATCTTCTCATGCGGGGTTTGGCTAATGAAAAACTGTTTTTT.

This clonotype has more than one count but fewer than ten. This chain uses TRBV12-3 or TRBV12-4 with TRBJ2-2, with 8 nucleotides matching TRBD1. The CDR3 is 14 residues long. V was pared by 6 bases and J by 5 bases, with 5 bases of the junction left unmatched. The CDR3 coding sequence is TGTGCCAGCAGCCCAGGGGGCAGGACCGGGGAGCTGTTTTTT. Its protein is CASSPGGRTGELFF.